These T cell receptor beta chains were read from a single sample in a study of beta chain features in type 1 diabetes. Method: immunoSEQ multiplex PCR; TCRdb's copy keeps in-frame clones and lacks some. In the table there are a few hundred thousand clones, 13% of which are singletons. The sample comprised naive CD4+ T cells from blood. The receptor source for this set is a woman in her late teens or twenties with type 1 diabetes. Both conserved end residues are part of each CDR3. The D gene is left open where the match is weak. Size values are once, few and many counts, or a class for expanded clones, and some rows have none.

TRBD2	TRBJ2-5	TRBV5-1	15	few	CASSPTSGSQETQYF	TGCGCCAGCAGCCCTACTAGCGGATCTCAAGAGACCCAGTACTTC
NA	TRBJ2-5	TRBV28	14	NA	CASSFGGPGGTQYF	TGTGCCAGCAGTTTTGGCGGTCCTGGTGGGACCCAGTACTTC
TRBD2	TRBJ2-1	TRBV7-6	16	few	CASSPKGLAGGGEQFF	TGTGCCAGCAGCCCCAAGGGACTAGCGGGAGGAGGGGAGCAGTTCTTC
NA	TRBJ1-4	TRBV7-9	16	few	CASSLGRAATNEKLFF	TGTGCCAGCAGCTTAGGGAGGGCCGCAACTAATGAAAAACTGTTTTTT
NA	TRBJ2-7	TRBV7-8	16	NA	CASTLVQGSNLYEQYF	TGTGCCAGCACCTTAGTACAGGGATCTAACCTCTACGAGCAGTACTTC
NA	TRBJ1-1	TRBV2	12	NA	CASLRKNTEAFF	TGTGCCAGCCTAAGAAAAAACACTGAAGCTTTCTTT
NA	TRBJ1-5	TRBV2	15	few	CASSEDKSGYQPQHF	TGTGCCAGCAGTGAAGATAAGTCGGGTTATCAGCCCCAGCATTTT
TRBD2	TRBJ2-3	TRBV4-1	15	NA	CASRMTSGSTDTQYF	TGCGCCAGCAGGATGACTAGCGGGAGTACAGATACGCAGTATTTT
NA	TRBJ2-7	TRBV5-4	17	few	CASSLAVGARGPYEQYF	TGTGCCAGCAGCTTGGCCGTGGGAGCGAGAGGCCCTTACGAGCAGTACTTC
TRBD2	TRBJ2-1	TRBV2	15	few	CASRGAGGSTNEQFF	TGTGCCAGCAGGGGCGCGGGAGGAAGTACTAATGAGCAGTTCTTC
NA	TRBJ2-1	TRBV4-1	12	NA	CASSPSYNEQFF	TGCGCCAGCAGCCCGAGCTACAATGAGCAGTTCTTC
TRBD1	TRBJ1-1	TRBV18	15	NA	CASSSGQGLRAEAFF	TGTGCCAGCTCATCGGGACAGGGGTTGAGGGCTGAAGCTTTCTTT
NA	TRBJ2-2	TRBV6-5	13	few	CASSYDFTGELFF	TGTGCCAGCAGTTACGACTTTACCGGGGAGCTGTTTTTT
TRBD2	TRBJ2-7	TRBV29-1	22	few	CSVRLTPYTGLAGAGGFYEQYF	TGCAGCGTCCGACTCACCCCTTACACGGGACTAGCGGGAGCCGGTGGGTTCTACGAGCAGTACTTC
NA	TRBJ1-1	TRBV6-1	13	few	CASSEQGNTEAFF	TGTGCCAGCAGTGAACAGGGAAACACTGAAGCTTTCTTT
NA	TRBJ1-3	TRBV30	13	few	CAWSVSRGNTIYF	TGTGCCTGGAGTGTATCCCGGGGAAACACCATATATTTT